This T cell receptor (beta chain) was identified in a study of vaccination effects on CD4 cells after COVID-19 (dated by TCRdb to 2021 to 2024). Describing the broader study: Post-vaccine samples across the study were collected a median of 72 days after the second dose, with a range of 14 to 241. The study compared SARS-CoV-2 spike-specific CD4+ TCR repertoires before and after mRNA vaccination in COVID-19 convalescent patients and infection-naive vaccine recipients. A total of 10 COVID-19 convalescent patients and a handful of SARS-CoV-2-naive healthy vaccine recipients were included in the full study. In the study, cultures from other donors were sequenced using the Oncomine TCR Beta short-read assay on an Illumina iSeq 100. What the work shows at the level of the full study, not this receptor alone: Only a small number of convalescent patients were included, and no early post-infection timepoints were available, which limited the study. Among healthy vaccine recipients, nearly all vaccine-induced clones were SARS-CoV-2 mono-reactive, and only 1 of 255 was cross-reactive with common cold coronaviruses. At late post-vaccination timepoints, both infection-induced and vaccine-induced clones showed marked clonal contraction, consistent with waning T cell responses.

Comment on this clone: Its recognized antigen is unknown. Per-base qualities were not stored, and no clone one base away is much larger.

The CDR3 goes from the cysteine to the phenylalanine over 15 residues. This entry keeps only the CDR3 DNA: 45 bases, framed from base 1. From a lookup of the germline V gene, CDR1 and CDR2 are SGDLS and YYNGEE. A distance of 16 bases separates the germline ends of V and J, which lose 5 bases and 2 bases respectively. The ViraFEST assay stimulated PBMC with viral peptide pools and then used TCR sequencing to identify antigen-specific CD4+ T cell clonotypes by expansion. After around eleven days of culture, CD4+ T cells were isolated with the EasySep CD4+ T cell isolation kit. Participants received two doses of either the BNT162b2 or the mRNA-1273 mRNA SARS-CoV-2 vaccine. Healthy vaccine recipients had no prior SARS-CoV-2 infection, confirmed by negative nucleocapsid antibodies before and after vaccination. A few million PBMC per well were cultured in IMDM with about 4.8% human AB serum, 10 IU/ml IL-2 and gentamicin, plus 10 ug/ml peptides. Half of the culture medium was replaced with fresh IL-2-containing medium on days 3 and 7. Unless otherwise noted, each peptide stimulation condition was cultured in triplicate wells. PBMC were separated from whole blood using Ficoll-Paque Plus gradient centrifugation and were then either cryopreserved at -140C or used fresh. The overlapping peptide pools covered the spike proteins of SARS-CoV-2 as well as those of the common cold coronaviruses HCoV-NL63, HCoV-OC43 and HCoV-229E. The QIAamp micro DNA kit was used to extract genomic DNA from the cultured CD4+ T cells.

Library generation was performed with the immunoSEQ multiplex PCR assay. TCR beta CDR3 sequencing was performed on DNA from the cultured, isolated CD4+ T cells. The paper's processing steps were these. The analysis removed non-productive TCR sequences, trimmed reads to the CDR3 region, and retained only CDR3s that were 7 or more amino acids long. Antigen-specific clonotypes were identified with the MANAFEST web app by comparing expansion in peptide wells against reference cultures. To count as positive, a clone had to show expansion at FDR<0.05 compared with the reference and with all other wells, an odds ratio above 5, and a frequency above 0.1% in two replicate wells. Cross-reactive clonotypes were defined as significantly expanded in SARS-CoV-2 spike wells and in at least one common cold coronavirus spike condition. Using the stringdist R package, CDR3 similarity was measured by Levenshtein distance, and unrooted trees were constructed with ape in R 3.6.1. TCRdb holds this immuneACCESS table with in-frame rearrangements only. Some clones are missing; in checked studies, unresolved V genes explain under half, and the rest has no known cause. That table supplies the V and J calls and clone size; D and trimming were determined from the DNA. The sample yields 25,000 to 35,000 clones; 80% to 90% were counted once. The ten top clones hold around 1.4% of the sample.

This chain is built from TRBV9 and TRBJ1-1; too little of a D gene remains to name it. The sequenced sample was CD4+ T cells from PBMCs cultured with HCoV-NL63 spike peptides, obtained after COVID-19 vaccination. This sample's cell subset or site label indicates: HCoV-NL63 spike overlapping peptide pool stimulation. This receptor was identified in a human donor who received a COVID-19 vaccine. Some clones in this sample may be carry-over from other donors' samples. Here is the DNA: TGTGCCAGCAGTCGGACCTCGCGAGAAAACACTGAAGCTTTCTTT. Its product reads: CASSRTSRENTEAFF.